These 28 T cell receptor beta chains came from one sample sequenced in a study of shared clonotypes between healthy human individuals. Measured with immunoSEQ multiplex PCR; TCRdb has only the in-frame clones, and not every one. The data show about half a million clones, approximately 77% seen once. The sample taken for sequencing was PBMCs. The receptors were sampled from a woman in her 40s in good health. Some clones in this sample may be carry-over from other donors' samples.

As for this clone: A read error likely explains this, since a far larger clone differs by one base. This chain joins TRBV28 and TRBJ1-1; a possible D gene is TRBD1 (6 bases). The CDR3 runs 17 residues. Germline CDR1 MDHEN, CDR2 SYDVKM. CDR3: CASSFWDFRGKNTVAFF. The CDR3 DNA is TGTGCCAGCAGTTTTTGGGACTTCAGGGGAAAGAACACTGTAGCTTTCTTT.

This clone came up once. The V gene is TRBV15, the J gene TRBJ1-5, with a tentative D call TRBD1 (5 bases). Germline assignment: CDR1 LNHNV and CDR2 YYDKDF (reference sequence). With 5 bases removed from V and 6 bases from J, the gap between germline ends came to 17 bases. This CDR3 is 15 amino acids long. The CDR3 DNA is TGTGCCACCAGCCGGAAGGTCAGGGCCAGTCAGCCCCAGCATTTT. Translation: CATSRKVRASQPQHF.

The CDR3 loop is CASSPGNGQDQPQHF. The CDR3 bases are TGTGCCAGCAGCCCCGGAAATGGACAGGATCAGCCCCAGCATTTT. V usage is TRBV7-9 and J usage is TRBJ1-5; TRBD1 matches 7 bases. The CDR3 consists of 15 residues. V dropped 5 bases and J dropped 5; count of bases not matched to a gene: 9. CDR1 is SEHNR and CDR2 is FQNEAQ in the germline V gene (reference sequence).

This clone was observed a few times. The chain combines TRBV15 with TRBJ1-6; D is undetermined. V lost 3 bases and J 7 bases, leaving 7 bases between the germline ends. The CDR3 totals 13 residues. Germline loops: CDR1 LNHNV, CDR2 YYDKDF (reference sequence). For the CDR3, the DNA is TGTGCCACCAGCAGCGGGGAAAATTCACCCCTCCACTTT. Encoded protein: CATSSGENSPLHF.

CDR3 nucleotide sequence: TGTGCCAGCAGGGTTGGGTCAAACTACAATGAGCAGTTCTTC. Protein: CASRVGSNYNEQFF. The genes are TRBV2 and TRBJ2-1, with D hard to call. V lost 6 bases to trimming and J lost 3 bases, with 12 bases between them. The CDR3 is 14 amino acids. CDR1 and CDR2 (germline): SNHLY, FYNNEI.

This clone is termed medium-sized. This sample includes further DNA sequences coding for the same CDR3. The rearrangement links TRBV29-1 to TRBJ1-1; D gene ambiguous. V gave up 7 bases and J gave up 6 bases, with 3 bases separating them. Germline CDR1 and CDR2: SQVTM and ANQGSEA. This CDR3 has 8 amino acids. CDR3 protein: CSASEAFF. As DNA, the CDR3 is TGCAGCGCCTCTGAAGCTTTCTTT.

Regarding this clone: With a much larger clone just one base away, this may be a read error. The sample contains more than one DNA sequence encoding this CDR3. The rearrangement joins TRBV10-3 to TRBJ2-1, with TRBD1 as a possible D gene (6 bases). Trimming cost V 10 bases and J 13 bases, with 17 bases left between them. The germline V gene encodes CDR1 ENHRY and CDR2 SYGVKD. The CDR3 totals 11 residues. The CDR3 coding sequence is TGTGCCACCCAGGGGCAATGGGAACAGTTCTTC. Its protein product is CATQGQWEQFF.

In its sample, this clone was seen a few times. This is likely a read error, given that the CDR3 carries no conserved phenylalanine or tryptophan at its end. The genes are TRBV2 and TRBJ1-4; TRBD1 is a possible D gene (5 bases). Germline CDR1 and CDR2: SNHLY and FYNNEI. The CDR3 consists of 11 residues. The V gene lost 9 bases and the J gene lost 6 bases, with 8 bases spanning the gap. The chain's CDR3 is CASQGYEKLFP. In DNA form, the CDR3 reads TGTGCCAGTCAGGGTTATGAAAAACTGTTTCCT.

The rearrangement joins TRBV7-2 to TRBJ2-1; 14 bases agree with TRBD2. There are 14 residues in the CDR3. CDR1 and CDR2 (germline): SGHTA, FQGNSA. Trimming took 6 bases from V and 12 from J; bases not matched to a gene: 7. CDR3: CASRPGLAGDWQFF. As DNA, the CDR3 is TGTGCCAGCAGACCGGGACTAGCGGGAGATTGGCAGTTCTTC.

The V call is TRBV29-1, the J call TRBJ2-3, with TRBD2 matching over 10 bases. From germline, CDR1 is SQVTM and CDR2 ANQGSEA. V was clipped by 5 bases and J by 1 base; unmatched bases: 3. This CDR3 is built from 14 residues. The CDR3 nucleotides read TGCAGCGTTAGCGGGAGGGCTGGCACAGATACGCAGTATTTT. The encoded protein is CSVSGRAGTDTQYF.

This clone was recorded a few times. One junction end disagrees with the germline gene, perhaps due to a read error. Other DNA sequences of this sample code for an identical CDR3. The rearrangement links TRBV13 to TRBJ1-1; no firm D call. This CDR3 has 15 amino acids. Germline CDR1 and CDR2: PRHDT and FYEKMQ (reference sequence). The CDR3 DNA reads TGTGCCAGCAGCTACAACAGAATAATGAACACTGAAGCTTTCTTC. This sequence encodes CASSYNRIMNTEAFF.

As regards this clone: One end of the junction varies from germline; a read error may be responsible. The CDR3: CASNSGTISPLRF. CDR3 bases: TGTGCCAGTAATTCCGGGACAATTTCACCCCTCCGCTTT. V gene TRBV19 combines with J gene TRBJ1-6; perhaps TRBD1 as D (6 bases). Germline V CDR1 and CDR2: LNHDA, SQIVND (reference sequence). This CDR3 region has 13 residues.

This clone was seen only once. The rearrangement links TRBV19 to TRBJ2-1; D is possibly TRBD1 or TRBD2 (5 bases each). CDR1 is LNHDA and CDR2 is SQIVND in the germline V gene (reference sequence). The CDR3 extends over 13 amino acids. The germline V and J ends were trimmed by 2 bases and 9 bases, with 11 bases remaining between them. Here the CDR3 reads CASSISSGGEQFF. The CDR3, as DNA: TGTGCCAGTAGTATAAGTAGTGGGGGTGAGCAGTTCTTC.

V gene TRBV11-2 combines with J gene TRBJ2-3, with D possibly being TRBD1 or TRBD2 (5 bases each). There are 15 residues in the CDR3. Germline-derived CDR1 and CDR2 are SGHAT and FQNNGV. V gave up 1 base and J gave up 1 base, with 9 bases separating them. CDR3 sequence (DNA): TGTGCCAGCAGCTTAGTCGGGGACGGCACAGATACGCAGTATTTT. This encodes CASSLVGDGTDTQYF.

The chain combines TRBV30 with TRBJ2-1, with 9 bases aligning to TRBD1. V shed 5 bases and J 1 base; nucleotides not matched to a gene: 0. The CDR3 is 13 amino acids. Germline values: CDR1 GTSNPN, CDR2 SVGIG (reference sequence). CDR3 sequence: CAWGTGSYNEQFF. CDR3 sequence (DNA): TGTGCCTGGGGGACAGGGTCCTACAATGAGCAGTTCTTC.

The CDR3: CASRSQRTYNEQFF. The CDR3 nucleotides are TGTGCCAGCAGATCCCAGAGAACCTACAATGAGCAGTTCTTC. This chain uses TRBV27 with TRBJ2-1; no clear D gene. CDR1 MNHEY and CDR2 SMNVEV come from the germline V gene (reference sequence). V lost 6 bases and J 2 bases, leaving 11 bases between the germline ends. This CDR3 has 14 residues.

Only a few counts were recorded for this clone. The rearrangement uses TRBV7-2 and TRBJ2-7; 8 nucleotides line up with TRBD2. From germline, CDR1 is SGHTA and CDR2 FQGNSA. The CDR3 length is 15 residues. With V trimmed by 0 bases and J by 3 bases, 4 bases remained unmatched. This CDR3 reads CASSLAVAGIYEQYF. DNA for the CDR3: TGTGCCAGCAGCTTAGCCGTAGCGGGGATCTACGAGCAGTACTTC.

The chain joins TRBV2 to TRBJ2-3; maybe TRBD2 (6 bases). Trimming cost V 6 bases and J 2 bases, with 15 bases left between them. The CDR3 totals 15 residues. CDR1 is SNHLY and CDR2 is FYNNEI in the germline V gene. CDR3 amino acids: CASRTAGPSTDTQYF. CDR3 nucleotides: TGTGCCAGCAGGACCGCGGGGCCATCCACAGATACGCAGTATTTT. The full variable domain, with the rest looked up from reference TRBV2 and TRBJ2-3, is EPEVTQTPSHQVTQMGQEVILRCVPISNHLYFYWYRQILGQKVEFLVSFYNNEISEKSEIFDDQFSVERPDGSNFTLKIRSTKLEDSAMYFCASRTAGPSTDTQYFGPGTRLTVL.

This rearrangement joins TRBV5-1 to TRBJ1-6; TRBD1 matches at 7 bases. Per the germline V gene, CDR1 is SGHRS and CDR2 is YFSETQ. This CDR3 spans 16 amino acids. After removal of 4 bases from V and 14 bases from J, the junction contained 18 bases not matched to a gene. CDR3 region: CASSQIPGQSSGALHF. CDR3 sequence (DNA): TGCGCCAGCAGCCAAATCCCGGGACAGAGCTCGGGGGCCCTCCACTTT.

CDR3 in amino acids: CASSRVWAGDTGELFF. The DNA for the CDR3 is TGCGCCAGCAGCCGGGTTTGGGCTGGGGACACCGGGGAGCTGTTTTTT. The chain recombines TRBV4-1 with TRBJ2-2; D is unclear. The CDR3 has 16 amino acids. Deletions cut 4 bases from V and 3 bases from J, with 15 bases between. Germline lookup yields CDR1 MGHRA and CDR2 YSYEKL.

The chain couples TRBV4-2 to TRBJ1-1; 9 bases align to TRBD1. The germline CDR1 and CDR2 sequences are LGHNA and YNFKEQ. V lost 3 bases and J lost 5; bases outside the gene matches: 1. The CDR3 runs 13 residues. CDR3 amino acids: CASSQDRGTEAFF. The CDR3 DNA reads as TGTGCCAGCAGCCAGGACAGGGGTACTGAAGCTTTCTTT.

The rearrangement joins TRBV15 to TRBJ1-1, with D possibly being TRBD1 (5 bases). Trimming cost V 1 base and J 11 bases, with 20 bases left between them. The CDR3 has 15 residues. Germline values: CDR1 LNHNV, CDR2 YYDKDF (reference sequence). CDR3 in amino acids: CATSRGRAGDPTAFF. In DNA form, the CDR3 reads TGTGCCACCAGCAGAGGCAGGGCGGGCGATCCGACCGCTTTCTTT.

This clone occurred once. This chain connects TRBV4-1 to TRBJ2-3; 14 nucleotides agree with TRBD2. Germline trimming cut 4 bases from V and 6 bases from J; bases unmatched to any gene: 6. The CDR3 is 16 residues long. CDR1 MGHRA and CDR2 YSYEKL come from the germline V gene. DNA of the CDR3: TGCGCCAGCAGCCCGACTAGCGGGAGGGCCCTGGATACGCAGTATTTT. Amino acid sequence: CASSPTSGRALDTQYF.

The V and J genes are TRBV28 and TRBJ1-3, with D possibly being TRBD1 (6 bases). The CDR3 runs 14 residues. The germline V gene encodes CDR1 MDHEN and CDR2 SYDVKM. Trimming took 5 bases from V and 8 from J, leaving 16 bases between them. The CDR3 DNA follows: TGTGCCAGCAGTCAATATTTACAGGGTTACACCATATATTTT. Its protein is CASSQYLQGYTIYF. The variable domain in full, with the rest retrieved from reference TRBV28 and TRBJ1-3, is DVKVTQSSRYLVKRTGEKVFLECVQDMDHENMFWYRQDPGLGLRLIYFSYDVKMKEKGDIPEGYSVSREKKERFSLILESASTNQTSMYLCASSQYLQGYTIYFGEGSWLTVV.

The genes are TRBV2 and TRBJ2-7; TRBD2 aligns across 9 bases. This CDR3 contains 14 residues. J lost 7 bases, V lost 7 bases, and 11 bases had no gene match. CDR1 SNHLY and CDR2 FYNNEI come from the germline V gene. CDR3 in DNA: TGTGCCAGCAATCTTCTAGCGGGATCGAGGGAGCAGTACTTC. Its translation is CASNLLAGSREQYF.

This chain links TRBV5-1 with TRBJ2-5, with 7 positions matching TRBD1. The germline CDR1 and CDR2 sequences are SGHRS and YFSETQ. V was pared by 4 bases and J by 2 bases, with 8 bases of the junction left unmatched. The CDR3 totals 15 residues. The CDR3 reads CASSPEGQDQETQYF. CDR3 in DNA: TGCGCCAGCAGCCCGGAAGGACAGGATCAAGAGACCCAGTACTTC.

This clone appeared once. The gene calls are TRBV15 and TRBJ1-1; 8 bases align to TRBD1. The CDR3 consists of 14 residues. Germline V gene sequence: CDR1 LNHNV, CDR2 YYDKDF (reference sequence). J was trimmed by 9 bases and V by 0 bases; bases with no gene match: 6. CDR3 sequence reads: CATSRDQGTGKAFF. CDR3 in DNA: TGTGCCACCAGCAGAGATCAGGGGACAGGAAAAGCTTTCTTT.

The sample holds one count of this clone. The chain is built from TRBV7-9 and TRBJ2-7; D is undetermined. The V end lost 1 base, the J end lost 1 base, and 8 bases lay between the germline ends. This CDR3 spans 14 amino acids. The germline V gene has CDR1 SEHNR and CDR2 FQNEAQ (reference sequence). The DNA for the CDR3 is TGTGCCAGCAGCTTAGATGGGTCTTCCTACGAGCAGTACTTC. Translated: CASSLDGSSYEQYF.